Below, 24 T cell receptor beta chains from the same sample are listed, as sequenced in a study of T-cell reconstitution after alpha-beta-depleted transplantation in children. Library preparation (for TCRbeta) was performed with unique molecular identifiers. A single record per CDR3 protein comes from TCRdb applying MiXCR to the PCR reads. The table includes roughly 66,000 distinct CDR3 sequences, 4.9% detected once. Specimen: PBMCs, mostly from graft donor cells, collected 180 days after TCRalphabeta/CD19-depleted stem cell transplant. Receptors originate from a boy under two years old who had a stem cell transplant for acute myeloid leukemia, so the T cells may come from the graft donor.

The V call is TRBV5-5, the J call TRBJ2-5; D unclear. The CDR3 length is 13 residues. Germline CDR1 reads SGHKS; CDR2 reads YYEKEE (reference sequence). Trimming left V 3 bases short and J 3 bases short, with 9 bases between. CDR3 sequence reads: CASSSLVEETQYF. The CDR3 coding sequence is TGTGCCAGCAGCTCCCTAGTGGAAGAGACCCAGTACTTC.

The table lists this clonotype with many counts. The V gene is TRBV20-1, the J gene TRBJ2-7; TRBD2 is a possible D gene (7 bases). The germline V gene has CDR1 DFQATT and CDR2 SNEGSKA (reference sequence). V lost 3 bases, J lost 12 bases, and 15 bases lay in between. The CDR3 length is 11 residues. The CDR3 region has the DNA TGCAGTGCTAGTAGGGGGGGTGATACGTACTTC. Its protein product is CSASRGGDTYF.

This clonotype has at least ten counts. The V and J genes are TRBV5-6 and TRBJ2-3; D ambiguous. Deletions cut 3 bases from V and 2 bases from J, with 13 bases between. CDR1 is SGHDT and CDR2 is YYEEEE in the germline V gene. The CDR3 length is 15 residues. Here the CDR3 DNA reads TGTGCCAGCAGCTATACTTTAGCCTACACAGATACGCAGTATTTT. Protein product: CASSYTLAYTDTQYF.

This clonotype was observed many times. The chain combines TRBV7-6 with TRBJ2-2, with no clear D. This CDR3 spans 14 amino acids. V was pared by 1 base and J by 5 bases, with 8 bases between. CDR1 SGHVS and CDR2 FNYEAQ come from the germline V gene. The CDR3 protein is CASSLGQRTGELFF. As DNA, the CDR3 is TGTGCCAGCAGCTTAGGGCAGAGGACCGGGGAGCTGTTTTTT. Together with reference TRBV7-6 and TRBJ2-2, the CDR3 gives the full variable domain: GAGVSQSPRYKVTKRGQDVALRCDPISGHVSLYWYRQALGQGPEFLTYFNYEAQQDKSGLPNDRFSAERPEGSISTLTIQRTEQRDSAMYRCASSLGQRTGELFFGEGSRLTVL.

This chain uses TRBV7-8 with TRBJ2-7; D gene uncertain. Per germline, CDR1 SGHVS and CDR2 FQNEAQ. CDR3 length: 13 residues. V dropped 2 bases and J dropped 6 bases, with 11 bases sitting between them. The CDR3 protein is CASSLMSITEQYV. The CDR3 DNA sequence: TGTGCCAGCAGCTTAATGTCGATCACCGAGCAGTACGTC.

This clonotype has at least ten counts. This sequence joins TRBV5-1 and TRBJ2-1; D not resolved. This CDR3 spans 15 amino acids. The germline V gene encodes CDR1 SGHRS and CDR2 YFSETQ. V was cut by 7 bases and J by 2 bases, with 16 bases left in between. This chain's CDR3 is CASGLSWRTYNEQFF. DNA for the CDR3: TGCGCCAGCGGTTTATCCTGGCGGACCTACAATGAGCAGTTCTTC. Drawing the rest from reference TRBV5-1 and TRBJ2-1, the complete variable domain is KAGVTQTPRYLIKTRGQQVTLSCSPISGHRSVSWYQQTPGQGLQFLFEYFSETQRNKGNFPGRFSGRQFSNSRSEMNVSTLELGDSALYLCASGLSWRTYNEQFFGPGTRLTVL.

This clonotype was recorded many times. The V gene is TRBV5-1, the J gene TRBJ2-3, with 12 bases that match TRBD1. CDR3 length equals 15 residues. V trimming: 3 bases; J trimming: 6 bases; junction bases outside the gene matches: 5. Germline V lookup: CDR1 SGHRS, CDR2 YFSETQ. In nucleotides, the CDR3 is TGCGCCAGCAGCTCCCCGGGACAGGGGGCCGATACGCAGTATTTT. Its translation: CASSSPGQGADTQYF. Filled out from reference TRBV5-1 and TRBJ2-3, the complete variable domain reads KAGVTQTPRYLIKTRGQQVTLSCSPISGHRSVSWYQQTPGQGLQFLFEYFSETQRNKGNFPGRFSGRQFSNSRSEMNVSTLELGDSALYLCASSSPGQGADTQYFGPGTRLTVL.

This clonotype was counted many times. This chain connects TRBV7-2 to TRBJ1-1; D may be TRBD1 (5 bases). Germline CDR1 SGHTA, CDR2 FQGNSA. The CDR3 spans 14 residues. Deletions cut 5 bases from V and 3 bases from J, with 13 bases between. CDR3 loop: CASSLGTPYTEAFF. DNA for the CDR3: TGTGCCAGCAGCCTCGGGACGCCATACACTGAAGCTTTCTTT. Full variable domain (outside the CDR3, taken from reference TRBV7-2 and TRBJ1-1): GAGVSQSPSNKVTEKGKDVELRCDPISGHTALYWYRQSLGQGLEFLIYFQGNSAPDKSGLPSDRFSAERTGGSVSTLTIQRTQQEDSAVYLCASSLGTPYTEAFFGQGTRLTVV.

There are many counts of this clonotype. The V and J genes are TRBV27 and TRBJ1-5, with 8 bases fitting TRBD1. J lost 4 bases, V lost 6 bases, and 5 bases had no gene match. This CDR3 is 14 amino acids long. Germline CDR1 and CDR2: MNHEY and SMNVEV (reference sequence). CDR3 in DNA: TGTGCCAGCAGCTACAGGGGGTGGAATCAGCCCCAGCATTTT. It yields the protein CASSYRGWNQPQHF.

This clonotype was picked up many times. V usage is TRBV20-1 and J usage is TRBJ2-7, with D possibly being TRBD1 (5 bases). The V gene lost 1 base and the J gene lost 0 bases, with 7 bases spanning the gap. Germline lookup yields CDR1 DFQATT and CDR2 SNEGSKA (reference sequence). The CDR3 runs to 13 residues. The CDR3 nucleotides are TGCAGTGCTAGAGGACAGACCTCCTACGAGCAGTACTTC. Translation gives CSARGQTSYEQYF.

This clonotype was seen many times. The CDR3 region is CASSLGEEPTSTDTQYF. CDR3 nucleotides: TGTGCCAGCAGCTTAGGGGAGGAGCCTACTAGCACAGATACGCAGTATTTT. V usage is TRBV7-2 and J usage is TRBJ2-3, with a possible D match to TRBD2 (6 bases). Trimming took 1 base from V and 0 from J, leaving 14 bases between them. In germline, CDR1 is SGHTA, CDR2 FQGNSA. This CDR3 spans 17 amino acids.

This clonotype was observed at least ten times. The CDR3 DNA sequence: TGTGCCAGCAGTATCTGGAAAGGGGTGAGGGCAGCCAAAAACATTCAGTACTTC. It translates to CASSIWKGVRAAKNIQYF. This chain joins TRBV12-3 or TRBV12-4 and TRBJ2-4; D possibly uses TRBD1 or TRBD2 (5 bases each). This CDR3 comprises 18 residues. Trimming pared 5 bases from V and 0 bases from J, leaving 20 bases between.

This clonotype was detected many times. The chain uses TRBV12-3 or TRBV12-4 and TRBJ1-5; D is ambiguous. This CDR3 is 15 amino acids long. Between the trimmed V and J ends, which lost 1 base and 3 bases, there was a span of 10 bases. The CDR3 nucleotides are TGTGCCAGCAGTTTAGTCGGACCGAACAATCAGCCCCAGCATTTT. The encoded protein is CASSLVGPNNQPQHF.

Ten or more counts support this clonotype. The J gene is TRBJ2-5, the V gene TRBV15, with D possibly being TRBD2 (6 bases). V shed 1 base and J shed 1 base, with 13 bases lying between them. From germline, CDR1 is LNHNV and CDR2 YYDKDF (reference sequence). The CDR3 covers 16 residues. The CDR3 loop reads CATSRGGDETQETQYF. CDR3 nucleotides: TGTGCCACCAGCAGAGGGGGGGATGAGACCCAAGAGACCCAGTACTTC. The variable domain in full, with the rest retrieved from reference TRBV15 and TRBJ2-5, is DAMVIQNPRYQVTQFGKPVTLSCSQTLNHNVMYWYQQKSSQAPKLLFHYYDKDFNNEADTPDNFQSRRPNTSFCFLDIRSPGLGDTAMYLCATSRGGDETQETQYFGPGTRLLVL.

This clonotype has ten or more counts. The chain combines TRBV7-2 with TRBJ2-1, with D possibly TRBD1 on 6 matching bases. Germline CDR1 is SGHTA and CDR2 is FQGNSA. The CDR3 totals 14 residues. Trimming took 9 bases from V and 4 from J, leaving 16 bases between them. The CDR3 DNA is TGTGCCAGTGCCCCGGACAGAGCTTACAATGAGCAGTTCTTC. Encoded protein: CASAPDRAYNEQFF.

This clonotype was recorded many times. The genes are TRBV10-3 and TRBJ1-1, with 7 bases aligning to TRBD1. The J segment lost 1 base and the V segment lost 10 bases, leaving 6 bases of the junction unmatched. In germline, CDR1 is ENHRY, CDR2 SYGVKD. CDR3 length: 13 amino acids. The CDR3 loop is CATEGAANTEAFF. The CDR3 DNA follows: TGTGCCACTGAGGGGGCTGCGAACACTGAAGCTTTCTTT.

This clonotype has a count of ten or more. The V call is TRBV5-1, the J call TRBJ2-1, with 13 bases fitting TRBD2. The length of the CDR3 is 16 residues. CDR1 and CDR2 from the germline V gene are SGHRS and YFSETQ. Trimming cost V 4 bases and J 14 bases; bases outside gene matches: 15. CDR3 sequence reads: CASSDGRLAGGTTEFF. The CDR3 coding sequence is TGCGCCAGCAGCGATGGGAGACTAGCGGGGGGCACGACGGAGTTCTTC.

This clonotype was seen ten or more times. CDR3 region: CATSRTGGELFF. The CDR3 DNA follows: TGTGCCACCAGCCGAACGGGCGGGGAGCTGTTTTTT. V is TRBV15 and J is TRBJ2-2; D remains unclear. The germline gives CDR1 LNHNV, CDR2 YYDKDF (reference sequence). There are 12 residues in the CDR3. V lost 5 bases, J lost 7 bases, and 8 bases lay in between. The whole variable domain, filled in from reference TRBV15 and TRBJ2-2, reads DAMVIQNPRYQVTQFGKPVTLSCSQTLNHNVMYWYQQKSSQAPKLLFHYYDKDFNNEADTPDNFQSRRPNTSFCFLDIRSPGLGDTAMYLCATSRTGGELFFGEGSRLTVL.

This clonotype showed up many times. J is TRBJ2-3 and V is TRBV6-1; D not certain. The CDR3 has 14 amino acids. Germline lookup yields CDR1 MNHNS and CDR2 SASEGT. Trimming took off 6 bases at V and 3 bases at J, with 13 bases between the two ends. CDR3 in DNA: TGTGCCAGCAGGGGTCCGGTTGGGACAGATACGCAGTATTTT. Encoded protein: CASRGPVGTDTQYF.

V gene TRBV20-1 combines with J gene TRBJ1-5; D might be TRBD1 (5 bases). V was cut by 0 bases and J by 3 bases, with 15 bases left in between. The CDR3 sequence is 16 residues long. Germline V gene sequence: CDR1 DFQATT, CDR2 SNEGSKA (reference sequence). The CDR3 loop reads CSARDSRQPNNQPQHF. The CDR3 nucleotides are TGCAGTGCTAGAGATAGCAGACAGCCTAACAATCAGCCCCAGCATTTT.

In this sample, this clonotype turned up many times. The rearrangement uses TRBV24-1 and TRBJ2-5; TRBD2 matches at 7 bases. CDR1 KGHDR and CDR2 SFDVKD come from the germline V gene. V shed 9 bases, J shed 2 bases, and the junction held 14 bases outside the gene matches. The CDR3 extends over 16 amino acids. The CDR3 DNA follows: TGTGCCACCTCCCGCAACCCAGCGGGACCGCAAGAGACCCAGTACTTC. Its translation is CATSRNPAGPQETQYF.

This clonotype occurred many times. The CDR3: CASSQPDRRTEAFF. The DNA of the CDR3 is TGTGCCAGCAGCCAACCAGACCGAAGAACTGAAGCTTTCTTT. This chain connects TRBV7-9 to TRBJ1-1; D is uncertain. The ends were cut back, 5 bases at V and 5 bases at J, with 15 bases in the middle. CDR1 and CDR2 from the germline V gene are SEHNR and FQNEAQ (reference sequence). This CDR3 contains 14 residues. The full variable domain, rest sourced from reference TRBV7-9 and TRBJ1-1, is DTGVSQNPRHKITKRGQNVTFRCDPISEHNRLYWYRQTLGQGPEFLTYFQNEAQLEKSRLLSDRFSAERPKGSFSTLEIQRTEQGDSAMYLCASSQPDRRTEAFFGQGTRLTVV.

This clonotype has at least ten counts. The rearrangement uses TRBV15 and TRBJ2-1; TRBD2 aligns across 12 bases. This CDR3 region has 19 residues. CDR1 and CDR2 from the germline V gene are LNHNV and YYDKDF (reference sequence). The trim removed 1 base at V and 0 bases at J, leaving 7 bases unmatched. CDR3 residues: CATSRVGTSGSSSYNEQFF. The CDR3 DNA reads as TGTGCCACCAGCAGAGTTGGGACTAGCGGGTCGAGCTCCTACAATGAGCAGTTCTTC.

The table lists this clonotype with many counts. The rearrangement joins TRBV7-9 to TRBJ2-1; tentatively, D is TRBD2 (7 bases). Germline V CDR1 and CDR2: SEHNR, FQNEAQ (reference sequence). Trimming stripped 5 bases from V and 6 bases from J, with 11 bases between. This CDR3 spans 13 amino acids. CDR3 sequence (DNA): TGTGCCAGCAGCCCTGCGGGGGCCAATGAGCAGTTCTTC. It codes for CASSPAGANEQFF.